This T cell receptor beta chain was captured in a study of blood T cell repertoires in COVID-19. Overall study: In each case, the material was cDNA or gDNA derived from T cells, B-cell-depleted T cells, or PBMCs.

TCRdb's table, derived via immunoSEQ multiplex PCR, lists solely in-frame clones and lacks some. The data contain more than 200,000 clones, over 75% of them singletons. This clone was seen more than once but under ten times. The V segment lost 4 bases and the J segment 4 bases; nucleotides outside the gene matches: 8. Germline V gives CDR1 MNHEY, CDR2 SVGEGT. There are 18 residues in the CDR3. Sample: PBMCs or T cells enriched from blood (not recorded which). The rearrangement uses TRBV6-2 or TRBV6-3 and TRBJ2-1; TRBD2 matches at 15 bases. The TCR sequence derives from a man under 40 with acute COVID-19. CDR3 sequence reads: CASSSPRTSGGGYNEQFF. CDR3 sequence (DNA): TGTGCCAGCAGTTCCCCGCGGACTAGCGGGGGGGGTTACAATGAGCAGTTCTTC.